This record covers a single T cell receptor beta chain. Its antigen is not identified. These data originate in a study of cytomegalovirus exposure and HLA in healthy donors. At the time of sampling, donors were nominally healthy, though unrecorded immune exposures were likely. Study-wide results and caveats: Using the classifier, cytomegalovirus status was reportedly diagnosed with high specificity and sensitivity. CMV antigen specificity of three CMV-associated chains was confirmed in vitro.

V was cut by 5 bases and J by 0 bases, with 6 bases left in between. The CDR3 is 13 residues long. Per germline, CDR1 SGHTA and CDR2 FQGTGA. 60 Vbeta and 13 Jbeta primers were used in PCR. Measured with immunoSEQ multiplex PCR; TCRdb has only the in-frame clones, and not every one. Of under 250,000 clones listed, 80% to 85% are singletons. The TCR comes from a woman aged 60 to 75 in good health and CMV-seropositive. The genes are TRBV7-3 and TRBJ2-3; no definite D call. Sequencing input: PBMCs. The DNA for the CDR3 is TGTGCCAGCAGCCACTTCAGCACAGATACGCAGTATTTT. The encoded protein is CASSHFSTDTQYF.